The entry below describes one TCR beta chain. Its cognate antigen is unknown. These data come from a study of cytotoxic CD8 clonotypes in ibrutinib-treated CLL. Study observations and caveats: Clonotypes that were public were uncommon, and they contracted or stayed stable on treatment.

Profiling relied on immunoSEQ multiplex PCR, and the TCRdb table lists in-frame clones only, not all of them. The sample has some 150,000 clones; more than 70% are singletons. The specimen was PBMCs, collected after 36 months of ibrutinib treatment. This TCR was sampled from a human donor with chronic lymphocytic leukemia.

The CDR3 bases are TGTGCCAGCCGGGGGTGGGGAGTTGCAGATACGCAGTATTTT. Translating it yields CASRGWGVADTQYF. The V gene is TRBV27, the J gene TRBJ2-3, with D perhaps TRBD2 (6 bases). The ends were cut back, 8 bases at V and 4 bases at J, with 16 bases in the middle. CDR3 length equals 14 residues. Germline-derived CDR1 and CDR2 are MNHEY and SMNVEV (reference sequence).